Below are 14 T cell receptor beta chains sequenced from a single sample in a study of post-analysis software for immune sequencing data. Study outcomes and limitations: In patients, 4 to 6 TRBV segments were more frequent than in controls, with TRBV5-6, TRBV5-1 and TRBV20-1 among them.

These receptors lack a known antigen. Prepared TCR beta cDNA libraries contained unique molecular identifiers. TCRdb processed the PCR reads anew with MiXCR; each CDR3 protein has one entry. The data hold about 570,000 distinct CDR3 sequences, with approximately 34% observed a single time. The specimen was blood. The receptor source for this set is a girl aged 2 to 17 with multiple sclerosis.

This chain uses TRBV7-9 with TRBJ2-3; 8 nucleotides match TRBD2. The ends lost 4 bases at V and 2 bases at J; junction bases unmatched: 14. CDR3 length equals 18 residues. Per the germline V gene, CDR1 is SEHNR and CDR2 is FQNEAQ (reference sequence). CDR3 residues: CASSWQSSGRAHTDTQYF. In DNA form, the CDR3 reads TGTGCCAGCAGCTGGCAATCTAGCGGGCGTGCTCACACAGATACGCAGTATTTT.

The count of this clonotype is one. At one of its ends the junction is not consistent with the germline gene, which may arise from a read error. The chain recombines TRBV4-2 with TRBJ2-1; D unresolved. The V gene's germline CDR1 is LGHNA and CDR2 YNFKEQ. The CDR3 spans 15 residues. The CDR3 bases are TGTGACAGCAGCCAAGAGGTCCGGATGGACAATGAGCAGTTCTTC. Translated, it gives CDSSQEVRMDNEQFF.

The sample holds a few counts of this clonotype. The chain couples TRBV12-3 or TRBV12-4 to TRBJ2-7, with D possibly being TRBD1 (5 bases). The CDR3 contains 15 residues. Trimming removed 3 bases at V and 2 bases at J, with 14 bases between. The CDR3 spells CASSFVSGYTYEQYF. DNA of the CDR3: TGTGCCAGCAGTTTTGTATCAGGGTACACCTACGAGCAGTACTTC.

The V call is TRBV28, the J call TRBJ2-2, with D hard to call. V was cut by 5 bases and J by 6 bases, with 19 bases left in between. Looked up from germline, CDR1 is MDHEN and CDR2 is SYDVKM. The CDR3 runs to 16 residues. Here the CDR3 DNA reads TGTGCCAGCAGTCCGTTCGGGCGTCGAGAAGCCGGGGAGCTGTTTTTT. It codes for CASSPFGRREAGELFF.

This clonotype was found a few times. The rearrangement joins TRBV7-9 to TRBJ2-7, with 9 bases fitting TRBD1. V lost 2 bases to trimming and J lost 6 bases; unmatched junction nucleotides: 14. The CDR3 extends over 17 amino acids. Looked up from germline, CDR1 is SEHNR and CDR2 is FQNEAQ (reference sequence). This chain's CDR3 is CASSLSHRGRHFSEQYF. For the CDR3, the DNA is TGTGCCAGCAGCTTATCCCACAGGGGGCGGCACTTCAGCGAGCAGTACTTC.

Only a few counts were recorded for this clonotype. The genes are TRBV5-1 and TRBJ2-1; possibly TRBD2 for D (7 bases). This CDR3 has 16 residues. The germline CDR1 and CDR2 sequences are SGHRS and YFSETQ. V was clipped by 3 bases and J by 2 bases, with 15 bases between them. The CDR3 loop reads CASSSLQGLTYNEQFF. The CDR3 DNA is TGCGCCAGCAGCTCCCTACAGGGACTAACCTACAATGAGCAGTTCTTC.

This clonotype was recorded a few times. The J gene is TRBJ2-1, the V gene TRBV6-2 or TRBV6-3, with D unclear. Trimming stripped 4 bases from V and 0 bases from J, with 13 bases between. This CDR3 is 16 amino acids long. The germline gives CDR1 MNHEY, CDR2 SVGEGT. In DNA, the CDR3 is TGTGCCAGCAGTTCGTCTATCATGAGCTCCTACAATGAGCAGTTCTTC. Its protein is CASSSSIMSSYNEQFF.

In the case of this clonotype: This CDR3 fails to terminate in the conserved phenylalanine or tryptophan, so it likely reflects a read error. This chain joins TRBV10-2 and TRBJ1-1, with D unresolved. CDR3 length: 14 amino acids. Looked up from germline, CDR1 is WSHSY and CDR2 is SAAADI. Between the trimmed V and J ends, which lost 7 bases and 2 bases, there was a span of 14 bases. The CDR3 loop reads CASTRPPENTEAFV. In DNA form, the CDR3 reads TGCGCCAGCACCCGTCCCCCCGAAAACACTGAAGCTTTCGTT.

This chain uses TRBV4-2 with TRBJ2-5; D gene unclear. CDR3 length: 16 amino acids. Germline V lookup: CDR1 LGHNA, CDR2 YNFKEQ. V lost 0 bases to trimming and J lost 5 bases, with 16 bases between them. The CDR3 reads CASSQDFSALGETQYF. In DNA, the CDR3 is TGTGCCAGCAGCCAAGACTTTTCCGCCTTGGGGGAGACCCAGTACTTC.

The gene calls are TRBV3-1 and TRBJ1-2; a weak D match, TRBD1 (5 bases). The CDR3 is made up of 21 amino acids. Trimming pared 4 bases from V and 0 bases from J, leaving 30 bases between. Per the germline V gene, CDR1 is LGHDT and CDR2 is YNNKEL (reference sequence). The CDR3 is CASSRSPFGVGHGTPNYGYTF. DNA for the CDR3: TGTGCCAGCAGCCGCTCCCCCTTCGGGGTAGGGCATGGGACTCCTAACTATGGCTACACCTTC.

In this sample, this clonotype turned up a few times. In nucleotides, the CDR3 is TGTGCCAGCAGTTTTCCGGGGGGGGTCCCTTTGGGCAATGAGCAGTTCTTC. Its translation is CASSFPGGVPLGNEQFF. The chain has TRBV28 and TRBJ2-1; 8 nucleotides agree with TRBD2. The CDR3 runs 17 residues. With V trimmed by 3 bases and J by 6 bases, 13 bases remained unmatched. Germline V CDR1 and CDR2: MDHEN, SYDVKM.

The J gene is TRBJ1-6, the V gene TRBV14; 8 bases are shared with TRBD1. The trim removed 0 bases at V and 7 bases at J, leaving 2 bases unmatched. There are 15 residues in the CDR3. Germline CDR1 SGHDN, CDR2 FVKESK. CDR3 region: CASSQDRTGNSPLHF. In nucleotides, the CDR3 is TGTGCCAGCAGCCAAGATAGGACAGGGAATTCACCCCTCCACTTT.

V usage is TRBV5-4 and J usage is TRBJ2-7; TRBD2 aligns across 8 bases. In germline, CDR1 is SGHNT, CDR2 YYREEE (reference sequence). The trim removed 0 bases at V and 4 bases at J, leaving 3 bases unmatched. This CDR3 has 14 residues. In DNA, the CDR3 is TGTGCCAGCAGCTTGGAACCTAGCGGGTACGAGCAGTACTTC. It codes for CASSLEPSGYEQYF.

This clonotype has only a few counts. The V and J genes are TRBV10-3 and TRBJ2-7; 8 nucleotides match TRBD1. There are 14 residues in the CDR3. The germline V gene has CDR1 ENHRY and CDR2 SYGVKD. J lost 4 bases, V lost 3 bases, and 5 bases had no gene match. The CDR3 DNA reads TGTGCCATCAGTGAAAGGACAGGGTCTTACGAGCAGTACTTC. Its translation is CAISERTGSYEQYF.